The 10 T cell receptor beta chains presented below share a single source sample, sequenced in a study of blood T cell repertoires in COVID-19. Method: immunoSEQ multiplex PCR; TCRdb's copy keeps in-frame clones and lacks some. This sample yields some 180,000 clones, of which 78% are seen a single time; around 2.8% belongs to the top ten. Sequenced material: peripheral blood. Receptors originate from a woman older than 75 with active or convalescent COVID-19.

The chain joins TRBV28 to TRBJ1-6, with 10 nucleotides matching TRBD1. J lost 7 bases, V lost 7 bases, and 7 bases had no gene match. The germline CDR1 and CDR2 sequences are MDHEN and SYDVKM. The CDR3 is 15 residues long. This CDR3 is CASTSSGQGNSPLHF. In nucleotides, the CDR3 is TGTGCCAGCACTTCCTCGGGACAGGGGAATTCACCCCTCCACTTT.

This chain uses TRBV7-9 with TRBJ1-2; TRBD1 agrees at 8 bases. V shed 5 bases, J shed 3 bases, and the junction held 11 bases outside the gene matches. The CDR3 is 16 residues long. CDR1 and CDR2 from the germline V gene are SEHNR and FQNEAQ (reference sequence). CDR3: CASSHSGTGNYYGYTF. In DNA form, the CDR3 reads TGTGCCAGCAGCCACTCCGGGACAGGAAACTACTATGGCTACACCTTC.

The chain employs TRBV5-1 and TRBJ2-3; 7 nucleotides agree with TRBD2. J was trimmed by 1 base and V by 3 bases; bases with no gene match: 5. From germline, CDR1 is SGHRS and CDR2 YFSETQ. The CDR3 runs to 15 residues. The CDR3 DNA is TGCGCCAGCAGCTCGTCCGGACTAGGCACAGATACGCAGTATTTT. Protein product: CASSSSGLGTDTQYF.

CDR3: CASSPTGTGVGQPQHF. The DNA for the CDR3 is TGTGCCAGCTCACCTACAGGGACAGGGGTGGGTCAGCCCCAGCATTTT. The chain recombines TRBV18 with TRBJ1-5; 10 positions agree with TRBD1. V shed 3 bases and J 6 bases; nucleotides not matched to a gene: 8. The CDR3 extends over 16 amino acids. Germline CDR1 KGHSH, CDR2 LQKENI.

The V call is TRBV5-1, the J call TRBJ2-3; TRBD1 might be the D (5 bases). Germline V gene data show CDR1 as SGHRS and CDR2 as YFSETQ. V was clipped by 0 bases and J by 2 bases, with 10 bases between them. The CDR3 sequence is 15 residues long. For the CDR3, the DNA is TGCGCCAGCAGCTTGGCCGGACATCTCACAGATACGCAGTATTTT. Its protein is CASSLAGHLTDTQYF.

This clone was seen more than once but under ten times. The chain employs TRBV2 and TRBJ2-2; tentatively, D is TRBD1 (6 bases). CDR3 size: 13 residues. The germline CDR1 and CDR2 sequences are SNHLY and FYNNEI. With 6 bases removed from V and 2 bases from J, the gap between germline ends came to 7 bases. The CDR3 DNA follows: TGTGCCAGCAGGGACAGCAACACCGGGGAGCTGTTTTTT. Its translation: CASRDSNTGELFF.

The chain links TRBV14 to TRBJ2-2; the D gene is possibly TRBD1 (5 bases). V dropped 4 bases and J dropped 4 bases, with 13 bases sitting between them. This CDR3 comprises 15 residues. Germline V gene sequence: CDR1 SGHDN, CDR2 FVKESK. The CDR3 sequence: CASSRQNAATGELFF. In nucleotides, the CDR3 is TGTGCCAGCAGCCGACAGAATGCGGCCACCGGGGAGCTGTTTTTT.

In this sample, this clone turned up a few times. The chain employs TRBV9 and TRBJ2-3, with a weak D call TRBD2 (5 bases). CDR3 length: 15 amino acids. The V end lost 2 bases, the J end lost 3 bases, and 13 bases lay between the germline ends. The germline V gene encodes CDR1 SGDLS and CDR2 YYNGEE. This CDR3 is CASSVNSPGTDTQYF. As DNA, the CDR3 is TGTGCCAGCAGCGTGAATTCCCCGGGGACAGATACGCAGTATTTT.

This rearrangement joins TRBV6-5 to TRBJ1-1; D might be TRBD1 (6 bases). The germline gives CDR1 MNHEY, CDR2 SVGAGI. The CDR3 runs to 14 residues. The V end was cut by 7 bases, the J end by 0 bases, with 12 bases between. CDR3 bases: TGTGCCAGCACTGCAGGGGCGTTGAACACTGAAGCTTTCTTT. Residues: CASTAGALNTEAFF.

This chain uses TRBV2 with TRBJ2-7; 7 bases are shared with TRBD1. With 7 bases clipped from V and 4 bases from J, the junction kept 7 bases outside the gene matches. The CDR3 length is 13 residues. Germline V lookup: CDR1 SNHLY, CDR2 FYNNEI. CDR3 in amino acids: CASTDRVGYEQYF. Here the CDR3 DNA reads TGTGCCAGCACCGACAGGGTCGGTTACGAGCAGTACTTC.